The present T cell receptor beta chain was sequenced within a study of T cell repertoires in aging, cancer and after chemotherapy (dated by TCRdb to between 2018 and 2021). In the study overall: Six donor age groups were covered, ranging from 30 or younger up to 70 or older, and each group contained at least three individuals. Paired pre- and post-chemotherapy samples in the solid tumor group came from brain tumor (glioblastoma) patients receiving temozolomide-based therapy. Around 10 million TCR reads were contained in the full dataset. To examine immunoaging and T cell reconstitution after chemotherapy, the study profiled TCR beta repertoires in peripheral blood from healthy donors and cancer patients. Alongside fewer than 100 healthy donors serving as a reference group, the cohort included some 210 cancer patients, of whom 94 had hematological cancers and 124 had solid cancers.

Of note for this clonotype: Its binding antigen is unknown. No much larger clone exists at a distance of one base, and base qualities are not known.

Beyond this particular receptor, the publication reports: In healthy donors, the decline in TCR diversity with age was mainly explained by loss of richness, whereas in cancer patients loss of evenness was also found to contribute. The authors noted that the repertoire data do not allow conclusions about immunological memory after chemotherapy. Significantly lower blood TCR diversity and higher clonality were observed in untreated patients with hematological or solid cancers than in age-matched healthy donors. In both cancer cohorts, median generation probability rose over the chemotherapy interval, which suggests that the repertoire was reconstituted through rebound thymic output.

Rearranged TRB sequences spanning V, D and J segments were amplified in a multiplex touch-down PCR with a mixed TRB-A/B primer pool. Illumina adapters and sample indices were attached to the amplicons in two consecutive PCR reactions using Phusion HS II polymerase. Amplicons were gel-purified using the NucleoSpin Gel and PCR Clean-up kit and were subsequently checked with Qubit and an Agilent 2100 Bioanalyzer. Libraries were sequenced on an Illumina MiSeq using 600-cycle, single-indexed, paired-end runs. As for the authors' bioinformatics: MiXCR versions 2.12 and 3.0.5 were used to process the TRB sequences. Each unique CDR3 nucleotide sequence was treated as one clone, and only productive sequences with two or more reads were kept. Repertoire metrics included Shannon diversity, evenness, clonality (one minus evenness), and alpha-parameterized diversity profiles from alpha 0 to 5. Generation probabilities of clones in paired pre- and post-chemotherapy samples were computed with the IGoR algorithm. Clones were called with MiXCR by TCRdb after fastp trimmed the public reads at Q25, and only in-frame beta chains were retained. Identical CDR3 proteins give one entry, which carries the most common genes and DNA. TCRdb assigned the V and J calls; the authors' analysis was not used. The sample table holds just over 1,500 distinct CDR3 sequences, of which about 22% were seen once. Over 9.5% of the sample is held by the ten biggest clonotypes.

Instead of sorted cells or RNA, genomic DNA extracted from peripheral blood served as the source for amplifying TCR beta rearrangements. The sequence was collected from a human donor with a solid tumor. Material for sequencing was blood.

The CDR3: CAWSGQGSMSNYTF. The nucleotides are TGTGCCTGGAGTGGACAGGGATCGATGAGTAACTACACCTTC. This chain joins TRBV30 to TRBJ1-2; 7 bases in between match TRBD1. Reading the germline V gene (reference sequence) gives CDR1 GTSNPN and CDR2 SVGIG. The CDR3 goes from the cysteine to the phenylalanine over 14 residues. Only the CDR3 DNA stays, 42 bases, in frame from base 1. From V the trimming removes 1 base and from J it removes 10 bases, while the gene matches leave 12 bases of the junction unaccounted for.